These 10 T cell receptor beta chains share one sample of origin, sequenced in a study of blood T cell repertoires in COVID-19. Produced via immunoSEQ multiplex PCR; TCRdb's table is partial and in-frame only. The sample includes around 200,000 clones, approximately 81% seen only once; the top ten take roughly 14%. Sequencing was done on a sample of peripheral blood. Every receptor here comes from a woman in her 70s with COVID-19, enrolled during active disease.

The chain is built from TRBV12-5 and TRBJ2-1, with unresolved D. The germline gives CDR1 LGHNT, CDR2 FRNRAP. Trimming removed 0 bases from V and 0 bases from J, with 6 bases in between. CDR3 length equals 15 residues. Written as DNA, the CDR3 is TGTGCTAGTGGTTTGGTCGGTGGCTCCTACAATGAGCAGTTCTTC. Translating it yields CASGLVGGSYNEQFF.

V and J are TRBV5-1 and TRBJ2-7; a weak D match, TRBD2 (5 bases). There are 13 residues in the CDR3. CDR1 SGHRS and CDR2 YFSETQ come from the germline V gene. V was trimmed by 1 base and J by 2 bases, leaving 7 bases between them. CDR3 sequence: CASSLPRAYEQYF. CDR3 nucleotides: TGCGCCAGCAGCTTGCCGAGGGCCTACGAGCAGTACTTC.

This rearrangement joins TRBV5-6 to TRBJ2-1; perhaps TRBD2 as D (6 bases). Trimming removed 2 bases at V and 3 bases at J, with 12 bases between. CDR1 is SGHDT, CDR2 YYEEEE, per germline. This CDR3 contains 15 residues. The CDR3 DNA reads TGTGCCAGCAGCTTTTCAGCGGACTACTACAATGAGCAGTTCTTC. This codes for CASSFSADYYNEQFF.

V gene TRBV5-4 combines with J gene TRBJ1-2, with D uncertain. Germline V CDR1 and CDR2: SGHNT, YYREEE (reference sequence). V was cut by 4 bases and J by 8 bases, with 15 bases left in between. The CDR3 is 13 residues long. CDR3 in amino acids: CASSTETFRGYTF. CDR3 coding DNA: TGTGCCAGCAGCACGGAGACTTTTCGGGGCTACACCTTC.

This clone was observed a handful of times. The chain links TRBV7-9 to TRBJ1-1; 8 positions agree with TRBD1. V shed 4 bases, J shed 1 base, and the junction held 5 bases outside the gene matches. The CDR3 runs 15 residues. Per germline, CDR1 SEHNR and CDR2 FQNEAQ (reference sequence). The CDR3 region has the DNA TGTGCCAGCAGCTCTCAGGGGGCAGGGAACACTGAAGCTTTCTTT. As protein: CASSSQGAGNTEAFF.

The V call is TRBV5-6, the J call TRBJ1-1; 8 nucleotides align to TRBD1. Germline CDR1 is SGHDT and CDR2 is YYEEEE. The V gene end was trimmed by 0 bases and the J gene end by 5 bases; junction bases not matched to a gene: 6. The CDR3 runs to 15 residues. CDR3 coding DNA: TGTGCCAGCAGCTTGGGGACAGGGAGGGGTACTGAAGCTTTCTTT. Translating it yields CASSLGTGRGTEAFF.

The rearrangement links TRBV19 to TRBJ2-5; D gene unclear. This CDR3 contains 13 residues. Germline V gene data show CDR1 as LNHDA and CDR2 as SQIVND (reference sequence). V was shortened by 8 bases and J by 5 bases, with 15 bases between the two germline ends. Here the CDR3 reads CASVGQDRETQYF. The CDR3 nucleotides read TGTGCCAGTGTGGGTCAGGATAGGGAGACCCAGTACTTC.

This chain joins TRBV28 and TRBJ1-1, with a weak D call TRBD1 (6 bases). Per the germline V gene, CDR1 is MDHEN and CDR2 is SYDVKM. V lost 3 bases to trimming and J lost 5 bases, with 13 bases between them. The CDR3 length is 14 residues. The CDR3 region is CASSFYRDLTEAFF. CDR3 bases: TGTGCCAGCAGTTTCTACAGGGATTTGACTGAAGCTTTCTTT. Supplemented by reference TRBV28 and TRBJ1-1, the full variable domain reads DVKVTQSSRYLVKRTGEKVFLECVQDMDHENMFWYRQDPGLGLRLIYFSYDVKMKEKGDIPEGYSVSREKKERFSLILESASTNQTSMYLCASSFYRDLTEAFFGQGTRLTVV.

The V call is TRBV5-4, the J call TRBJ1-1, with a possible D match to TRBD1 (6 bases). Trimming cost V 1 base and J 12 bases, with 13 bases left between them. The CDR3 runs to 12 residues. Germline V gene data show CDR1 as SGHNT and CDR2 as YYREEE (reference sequence). The CDR3 loop reads CASSLRGAMPFF. The CDR3 DNA reads TGTGCCAGCAGCTTGCGGGGGGCTATGCCTTTCTTT.

This chain joins TRBV10-3 and TRBJ2-5, with 12 positions matching TRBD2. The CDR3 spans 16 residues. Germline V gene sequence: CDR1 ENHRY, CDR2 SYGVKD. The V and J ends lost 3 bases and 4 bases, in that order; junction bases with no gene match: 6. CDR3 bases: TGTGCCATCAGTGATACTAGCGGGAGGACCGGAGAGACCCAGTACTTC. This sequence encodes CAISDTSGRTGETQYF.